A selection of T cell receptor beta chains follows, all from one sample in a study of blood T cell repertoires in COVID-19. Assay: immunoSEQ multiplex PCR; the TCRdb copy retains only in-frame clones and omits some. The sample has approximately 250,000 clones; about 91% are singletons. Sequencing was performed on PBMCs or T cells enriched from blood (not recorded which). These receptors were taken from a woman in her thirties or forties with acute COVID-19. Each CDR3 is given with its conserved first and last residue. Each record gives: clone size, J gene, V gene, CDR3 length, D gene, CDR3 DNA, CDR3 protein. The D gene is left open where the match is weak. Clone size is given for some rows only: seen once, a few or many times, or a class if the clone is expanded.

NA,TRBJ1-1,TRBV13,15,NA,TGTGCCAGCAGCTTCTGGGGGCAGGGTGACACTGAAGCTTTCTTT,CASSFWGQGDTEAFF
few,TRBJ2-2,TRBV24-1,11,NA,TGTGCCACCAGTGGGCCCGGGGAGCTGTTTTTT,CATSGPGELFF
NA,TRBJ2-1,TRBV11-3,15,NA,TGTGCCAGCAGCGTTCTCGGGGATTACTACAATGAGCAGTTCTTC,CASSVLGDYYNEQFF
NA,TRBJ1-1,TRBV3-1/TRBV3-2,15,TRBD1,TGTGCCAGCAGCCAAGCAGGACAGGGGACCCAGTGGGCTTTCTTT,CASSQAGQGTQWAFF
NA,TRBJ2-7,TRBV19,13,NA,TGTGCCTCCTCATCTCAGGGTGAGGTCGAGCAGTACTTC,CASSSQGEVEQYF
NA,TRBJ1-5,TRBV19,16,TRBD1,TGTGCCAGTAGTATTTCCTTGGGACAGGGATATCAGCCCCAGCATTTT,CASSISLGQGYQPQHF
NA,TRBJ2-5,TRBV28,15,TRBD1,TGTGCCAGCAGTCCACAGGGGGAAGTGGAAGAGACCCAGTACTTC,CASSPQGEVEETQYF
NA,TRBJ2-1,TRBV12-3/TRBV12-4,12,NA,TGTGCCAGCAGCCAAACCGGCAATGAGCAGTTCTTC,CASSQTGNEQFF
NA,TRBJ1-1,TRBV20-1,11,NA,TGCAGTGCTAGGGGGGGGACTGAAGCTTTCTTT,CSARGGTEAFF
NA,TRBJ2-1,TRBV28,15,NA,TGTGCCAGCAGTTTGGTAGCGAACTCCTACAATGAGCAGTTCTTC,CASSLVANSYNEQFF
NA,TRBJ1-2,TRBV6-2/TRBV6-3,14,NA,TGTGCCAGCAGTTATATGGGACAAGCCTATGGCTACACCTTC,CASSYMGQAYGYTF
NA,TRBJ2-1,TRBV7-3,16,TRBD2,TGTGCCAGCAGCCGCGGGGCGGGACTAGTGGGGGGTGAGCAGTTCTTC,CASSRGAGLVGGEQFF
once,TRBJ1-2,TRBV28,13,TRBD1,TGTGCCAGCAGTCCACTCAGGGGGCAGGGCTACACCTTC,CASSPLRGQGYTF
once,TRBJ2-3,TRBV24-1,17,NA,TGTGCCACCAGTGACTACCCGGGACACTCCCGCACAGATACGCAGTATTTT,CATSDYPGHSRTDTQYF
NA,TRBJ1-3,TRBV6-1,16,NA,TGTGCCAGCAGTGAAACAGGCCCCCTCTCTGGAAACACCATATATTTT,CASSETGPLSGNTIYF
NA,TRBJ1-1,TRBV18,16,NA,TGTGCCAGCTCACCACGGAGGCCGGCTCGAGGCACTGAAGCTTTCTTT,CASSPRRPARGTEAFF
once,TRBJ2-1,TRBV5-1,15,TRBD2,TGCGCCAGCAGCTTTGCCGCGGGAGGTCGTTACGAGCAGTTCTTC,CASSFAAGGRYEQFF
NA,TRBJ1-1,TRBV5-1,15,NA,TGCGCCAGCAGCTTGGGACGGGGAGAGAACTCTGAAGCTTTCTTT,CASSLGRGENSEAFF
NA,TRBJ1-5,TRBV30,14,TRBD1,TGTGCCTGGACCTTGACAGGGGGCTATCAGCCCCAGCATTTT,CAWTLTGGYQPQHF
NA,TRBJ2-1,TRBV2,13,TRBD1,TGTGCCAGCAGTAAAACAGGACAGGGCGAGCAGTTCTTC,CASSKTGQGEQFF
NA,TRBJ1-1,TRBV6-5,12,NA,TGTGCCAGCAGTACAGCGAACACTGAAGCTTTCTTT,CASSTANTEAFF
NA,TRBJ1-2,TRBV5-4,15,NA,TGTGCCAGCAGCTTGGATCCGGGGGTAGGCTATGGCTACACCTTC,CASSLDPGVGYGYTF
once,TRBJ2-2,TRBV19,11,NA,TGTGCCAGTAGCTACTCAGGGAAGCTGTTTTTT,CASSYSGKLFF
once,TRBJ2-3,TRBV18,16,NA,TGTGCCAGCTCACCACCCGACAGGTCAGGAACAGATACGCAGTATTTT,CASSPPDRSGTDTQYF
NA,TRBJ1-6,TRBV3-1/TRBV3-2,15,TRBD1,TGTGCCAGCAGAACCGCGGACAGGGATAATTCACCCCTCCACTTT,CASRTADRDNSPLHF
NA,TRBJ1-6,TRBV28,14,TRBD1,TGTGCCAGCAGCCCCAGGGGGTCACGTTCACCCCTCCACTTT,CASSPRGSRSPLHF
NA,TRBJ1-5,TRBV4-3,15,TRBD1,TGCGCCAGCAGCCAGCGACAGGGGATGGGGCAGCCCCAGCATTTT,CASSQRQGMGQPQHF
once,TRBJ2-1,TRBV20-1,11,NA,TGCAGTGCTAGACGGCAGGGATCGCAGTTCTTC,CSARRQGSQFF
NA,TRBJ1-6,TRBV6-6,18,TRBD1,TGTGCCAGCAGTCAAACCTGGGACAGGAGGCTGTTGGGTTCACCCCTCCACTTT,CASSQTWDRRLLGSPLHF
NA,TRBJ2-1,TRBV24-1,18,TRBD2,TGTGCCACCAGTGACACCGGGACTAGCGGGAGTTTGAACAATGAGCAGTTCTTC,CATSDTGTSGSLNNEQFF
NA,TRBJ2-7,TRBV28,15,TRBD2,TGTGCCAGCAGTTTATGGTCTAGCGGGAACTACGAGCAGTACTTC,CASSLWSSGNYEQYF